This T cell receptor (beta chain) originates from a study of PD-L1 blockade in urothelial cancer. The protocol was immunoSEQ multiplex PCR, while the TCRdb copy is restricted to in-frame clones and leaves out a portion. This table has 85,000 to 90,000 clones, 85% appearing once. Time point given: pretreatment peripheral blood. With 4 bases clipped from V and 8 bases from J, the junction kept 6 bases outside the gene matches. The CDR3 is made up of 13 amino acids. The germline V gene has CDR1 SGHKS and CDR2 YYEKEE (reference sequence). The rearrangement links TRBV5-5 to TRBJ1-5, with TRBD1 identical over 7 bases. Sequenced here: PBMCs, sampled around atezolizumab (anti-PD-L1) treatment. The source of this sequence is a man in his sixties with urothelial cancer. The CDR3 here is CASSPTGPKPQHF. DNA for the CDR3: TGTGCCAGCAGCCCGACAGGGCCAAAGCCCCAGCATTTT. The complete variable domain, with remaining parts taken from reference TRBV5-5 and TRBJ1-5, reads DAGVTQSPTHLIKTRGQQVTLRCSPISGHKSVSWYQQVLGQGPQFIFQYYEKEERGRGNFPDRFSARQFPNYSSELNVNALLLGDSALYLCASSPTGPKPQHFGDGTRLSIL.